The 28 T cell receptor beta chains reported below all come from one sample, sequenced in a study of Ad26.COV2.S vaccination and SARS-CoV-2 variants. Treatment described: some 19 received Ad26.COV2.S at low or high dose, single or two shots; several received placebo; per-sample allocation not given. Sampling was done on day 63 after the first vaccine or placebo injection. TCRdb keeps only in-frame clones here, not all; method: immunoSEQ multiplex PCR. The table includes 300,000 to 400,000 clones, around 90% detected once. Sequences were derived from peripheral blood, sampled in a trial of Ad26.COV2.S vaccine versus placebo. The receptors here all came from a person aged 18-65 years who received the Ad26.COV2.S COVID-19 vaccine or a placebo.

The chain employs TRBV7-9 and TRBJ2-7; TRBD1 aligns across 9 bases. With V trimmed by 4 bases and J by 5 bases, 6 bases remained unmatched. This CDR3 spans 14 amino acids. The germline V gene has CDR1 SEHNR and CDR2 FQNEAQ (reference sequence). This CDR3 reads CASSWGQGFHEQYF. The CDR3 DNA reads TGTGCCAGCAGCTGGGGACAGGGTTTCCACGAGCAGTACTTC. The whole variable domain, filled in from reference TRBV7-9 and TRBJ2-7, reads DTGVSQNPRHKITKRGQNVTFRCDPISEHNRLYWYRQTLGQGPEFLTYFQNEAQLEKSRLLSDRFSAERPKGSFSTLEIQRTEQGDSAMYLCASSWGQGFHEQYFGPGTRLTVT.

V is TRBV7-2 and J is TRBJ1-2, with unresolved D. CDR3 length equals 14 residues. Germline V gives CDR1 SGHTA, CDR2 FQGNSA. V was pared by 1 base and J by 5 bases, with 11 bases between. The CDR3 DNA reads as TGTGCCAGCAGCTTAGACTCCCCGTCTTATGGCTACACCTTC. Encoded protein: CASSLDSPSYGYTF.

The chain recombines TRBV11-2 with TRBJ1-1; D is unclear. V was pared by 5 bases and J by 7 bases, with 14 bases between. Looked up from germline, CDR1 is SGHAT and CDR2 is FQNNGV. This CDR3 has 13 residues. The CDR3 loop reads CASSPNTGFEAFF. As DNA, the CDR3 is TGTGCCAGCAGCCCAAACACGGGATTTGAAGCTTTCTTT.

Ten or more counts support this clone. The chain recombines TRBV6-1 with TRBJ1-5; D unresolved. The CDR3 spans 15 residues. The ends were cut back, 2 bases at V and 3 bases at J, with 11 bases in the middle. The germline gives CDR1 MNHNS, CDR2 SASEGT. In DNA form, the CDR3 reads TGTGCCAGCAGTGAATACGGTGGGTCCAATCAGCCCCAGCATTTT. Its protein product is CASSEYGGSNQPQHF.

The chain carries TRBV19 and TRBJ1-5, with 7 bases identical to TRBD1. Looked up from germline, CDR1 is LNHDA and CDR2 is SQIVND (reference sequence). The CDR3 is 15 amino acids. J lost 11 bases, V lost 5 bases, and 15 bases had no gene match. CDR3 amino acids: CASSFLKRGPMAQHF. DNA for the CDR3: TGTGCCAGTAGTTTCCTCAAAAGGGGGCCGATGGCCCAGCATTTT.

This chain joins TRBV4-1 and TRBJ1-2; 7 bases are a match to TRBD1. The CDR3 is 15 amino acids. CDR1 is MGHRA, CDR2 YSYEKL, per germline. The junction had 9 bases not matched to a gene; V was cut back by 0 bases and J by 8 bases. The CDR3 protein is CASSQDSGQVRGYTF. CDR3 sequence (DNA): TGCGCCAGCAGCCAAGATTCAGGACAGGTCAGGGGCTACACCTTC.

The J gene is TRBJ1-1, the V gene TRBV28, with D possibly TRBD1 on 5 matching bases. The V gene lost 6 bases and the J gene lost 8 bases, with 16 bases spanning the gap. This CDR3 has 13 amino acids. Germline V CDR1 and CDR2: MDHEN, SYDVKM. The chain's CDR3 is CASSPSGRSEAFF. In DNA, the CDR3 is TGTGCCAGCAGCCCTTCAGGGCGTTCCGAAGCTTTCTTT.

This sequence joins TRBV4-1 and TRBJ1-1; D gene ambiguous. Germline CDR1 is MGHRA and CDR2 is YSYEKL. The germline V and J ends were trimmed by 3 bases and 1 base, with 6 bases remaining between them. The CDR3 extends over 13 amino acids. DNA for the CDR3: TGCGCCAGCAGCCATCCCTGGAACACTGAAGCTTTCTTT. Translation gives CASSHPWNTEAFF.

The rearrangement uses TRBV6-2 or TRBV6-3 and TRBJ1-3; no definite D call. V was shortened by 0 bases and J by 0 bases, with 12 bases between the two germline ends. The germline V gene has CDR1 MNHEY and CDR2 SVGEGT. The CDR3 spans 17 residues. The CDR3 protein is CASSYSAAESSGNTIYF. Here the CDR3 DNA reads TGTGCCAGCAGTTACTCGGCAGCCGAAAGCTCTGGAAACACCATATATTTT.

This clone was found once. CDR3 DNA: TGTGCCAGCAAGGGGCCTAGCACAGATACGCAGTATTTT. Protein sequence: CASKGPSTDTQYF. This rearrangement joins TRBV7-9 to TRBJ2-3, with D perhaps TRBD1 (5 bases). This CDR3 is 13 amino acids long. The V gene lost 7 bases and the J gene lost 0 bases, with 8 bases spanning the gap. From germline, CDR1 is SEHNR and CDR2 FQNEAQ (reference sequence).

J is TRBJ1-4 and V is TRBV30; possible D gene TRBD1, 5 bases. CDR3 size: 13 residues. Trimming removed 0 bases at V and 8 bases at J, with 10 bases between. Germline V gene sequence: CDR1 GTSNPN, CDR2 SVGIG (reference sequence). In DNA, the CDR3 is TGTGCCTGGAGTGTATCTGGGGACGAAAAACTGTTTTTT. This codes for CAWSVSGDEKLFF.

The CDR3 reads CASSYNSYNSPLHF. The CDR3 coding sequence is TGTGCCAGCAGTTACAACTCCTATAATTCACCCCTCCACTTT. J is TRBJ1-6 and V is TRBV6-5; no firm D call. Germline V CDR1 and CDR2: MNHEY, SVGAGI. Trimming stripped 2 bases from V and 0 bases from J, with 2 bases between. The CDR3 is 14 residues long.

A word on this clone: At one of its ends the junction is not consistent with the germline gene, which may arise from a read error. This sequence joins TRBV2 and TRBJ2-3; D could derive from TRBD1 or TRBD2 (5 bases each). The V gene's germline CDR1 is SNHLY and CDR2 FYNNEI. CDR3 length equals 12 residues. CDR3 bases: TGTGCCATCAGTCAGGGACCAGATACGCAGTATTTT. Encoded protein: CAISQGPDTQYF.

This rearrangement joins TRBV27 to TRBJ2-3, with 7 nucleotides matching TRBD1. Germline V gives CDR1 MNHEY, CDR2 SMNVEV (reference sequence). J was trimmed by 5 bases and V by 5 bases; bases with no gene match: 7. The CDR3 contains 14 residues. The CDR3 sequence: CASSIAGGGDTQYF. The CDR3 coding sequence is TGTGCCAGCAGTATCGCAGGGGGTGGAGATACGCAGTATTTT.

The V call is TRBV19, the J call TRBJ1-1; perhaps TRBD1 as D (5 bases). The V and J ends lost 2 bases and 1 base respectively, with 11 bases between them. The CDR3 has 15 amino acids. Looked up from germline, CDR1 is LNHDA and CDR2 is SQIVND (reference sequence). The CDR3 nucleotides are TGTGCCAGTAGTATAAGGGTGGACACGAACACTGAAGCTTTCTTT. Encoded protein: CASSIRVDTNTEAFF.

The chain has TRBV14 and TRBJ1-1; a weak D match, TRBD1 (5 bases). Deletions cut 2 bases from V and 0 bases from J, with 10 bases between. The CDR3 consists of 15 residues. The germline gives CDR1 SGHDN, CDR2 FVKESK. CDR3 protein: CASSQILGVNTEAFF. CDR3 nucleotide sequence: TGTGCCAGCAGCCAAATCCTGGGGGTGAACACTGAAGCTTTCTTT.

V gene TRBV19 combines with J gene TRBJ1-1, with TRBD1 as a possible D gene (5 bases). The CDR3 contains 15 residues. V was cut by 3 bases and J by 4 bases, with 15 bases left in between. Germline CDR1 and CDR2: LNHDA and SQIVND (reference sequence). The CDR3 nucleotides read TGTGCCAGTAGTATGTTTGAGGGGAGGAGCACTGAAGCTTTCTTT. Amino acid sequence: CASSMFEGRSTEAFF.

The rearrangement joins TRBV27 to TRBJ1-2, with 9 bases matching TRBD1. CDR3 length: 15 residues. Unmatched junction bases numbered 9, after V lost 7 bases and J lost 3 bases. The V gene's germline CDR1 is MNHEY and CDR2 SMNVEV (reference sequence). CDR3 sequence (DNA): TGTGCCAGCAAGGACAGGGGTGGTTTTGACTATGGCTACACCTTC. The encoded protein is CASKDRGGFDYGYTF.

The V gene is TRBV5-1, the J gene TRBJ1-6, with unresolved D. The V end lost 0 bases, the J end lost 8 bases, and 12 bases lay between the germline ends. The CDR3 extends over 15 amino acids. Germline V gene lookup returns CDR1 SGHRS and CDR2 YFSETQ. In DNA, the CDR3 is TGCGCCAGCAGCTTGGTGGACCGACTACATTCACCCCTCCACTTT. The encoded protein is CASSLVDRLHSPLHF.

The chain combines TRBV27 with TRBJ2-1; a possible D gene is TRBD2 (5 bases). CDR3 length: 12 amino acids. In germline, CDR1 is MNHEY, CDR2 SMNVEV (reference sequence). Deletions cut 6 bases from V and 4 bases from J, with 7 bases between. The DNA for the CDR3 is TGTGCCAGCAGCCGCGGGTACAATGAGCAGTTCTTC. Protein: CASSRGYNEQFF.

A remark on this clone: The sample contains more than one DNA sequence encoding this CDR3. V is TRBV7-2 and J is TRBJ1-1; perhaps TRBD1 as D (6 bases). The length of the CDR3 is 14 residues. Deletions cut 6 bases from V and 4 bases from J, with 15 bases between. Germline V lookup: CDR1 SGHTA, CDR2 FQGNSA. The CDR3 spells CASSSRQVATEAFF. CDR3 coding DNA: TGTGCCAGCAGTTCTCGACAGGTGGCCACTGAAGCTTTCTTT.

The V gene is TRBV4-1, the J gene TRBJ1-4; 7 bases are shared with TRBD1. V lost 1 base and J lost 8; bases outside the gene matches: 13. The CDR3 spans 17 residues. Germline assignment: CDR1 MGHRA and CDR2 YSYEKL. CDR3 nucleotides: TGCGCCAGCAGCCAAGGAGCGAGGGGGCGGGTAGGGGAAAAACTGTTTTTT. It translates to CASSQGARGRVGEKLFF.

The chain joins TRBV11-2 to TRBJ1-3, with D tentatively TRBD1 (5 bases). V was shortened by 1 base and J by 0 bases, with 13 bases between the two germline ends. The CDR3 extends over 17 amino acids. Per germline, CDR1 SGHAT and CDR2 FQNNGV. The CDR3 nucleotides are TGTGCCAGCAGCTTAGGTCCTCAGGGCGACTCTGGAAACACCATATATTTT. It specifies CASSLGPQGDSGNTIYF. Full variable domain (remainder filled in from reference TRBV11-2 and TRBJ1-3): EAGVAQSPRYKIIEKRQSVAFWCNPISGHATLYWYQQILGQGPKLLIQFQNNGVVDDSQLPKDRFSAERLKGVDSTLKIQPAKLEDSAVYLCASSLGPQGDSGNTIYFGEGSWLTVV.

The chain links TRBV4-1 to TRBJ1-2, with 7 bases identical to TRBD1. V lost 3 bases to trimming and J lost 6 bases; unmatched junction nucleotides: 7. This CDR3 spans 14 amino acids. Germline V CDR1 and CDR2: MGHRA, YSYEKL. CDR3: CASSQVQGMDGYTF. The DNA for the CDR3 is TGCGCCAGCAGCCAGGTACAGGGGATGGATGGCTACACCTTC.

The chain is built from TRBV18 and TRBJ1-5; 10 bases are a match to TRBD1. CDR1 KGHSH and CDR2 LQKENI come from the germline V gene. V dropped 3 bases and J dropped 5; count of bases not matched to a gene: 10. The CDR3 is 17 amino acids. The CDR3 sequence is CASSPQRVGTGDQPQHF. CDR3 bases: TGTGCCAGCTCACCGCAAAGAGTCGGGACAGGGGATCAGCCCCAGCATTTT.

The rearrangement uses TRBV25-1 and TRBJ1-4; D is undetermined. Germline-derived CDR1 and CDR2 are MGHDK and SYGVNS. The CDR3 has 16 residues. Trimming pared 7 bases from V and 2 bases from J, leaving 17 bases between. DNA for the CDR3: TGTGCCAGCAACACAGCAAGAGCCGGGACTAATGAAAAACTGTTTTTT. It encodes CASNTARAGTNEKLFF.

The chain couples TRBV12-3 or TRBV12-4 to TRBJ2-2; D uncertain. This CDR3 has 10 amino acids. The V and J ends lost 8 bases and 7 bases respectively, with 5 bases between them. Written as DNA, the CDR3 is TGTGCCAGCCGAAACGGGGAGCTGTTTTTT. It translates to CASRNGELFF.

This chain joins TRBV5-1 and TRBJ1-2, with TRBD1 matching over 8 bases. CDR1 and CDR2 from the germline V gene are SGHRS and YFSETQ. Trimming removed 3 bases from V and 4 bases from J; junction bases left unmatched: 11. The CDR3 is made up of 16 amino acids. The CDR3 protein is CASSSVGDRGVYGYTF. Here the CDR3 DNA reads TGCGCCAGCAGCTCTGTGGGTGACAGGGGAGTCTATGGCTACACCTTC.